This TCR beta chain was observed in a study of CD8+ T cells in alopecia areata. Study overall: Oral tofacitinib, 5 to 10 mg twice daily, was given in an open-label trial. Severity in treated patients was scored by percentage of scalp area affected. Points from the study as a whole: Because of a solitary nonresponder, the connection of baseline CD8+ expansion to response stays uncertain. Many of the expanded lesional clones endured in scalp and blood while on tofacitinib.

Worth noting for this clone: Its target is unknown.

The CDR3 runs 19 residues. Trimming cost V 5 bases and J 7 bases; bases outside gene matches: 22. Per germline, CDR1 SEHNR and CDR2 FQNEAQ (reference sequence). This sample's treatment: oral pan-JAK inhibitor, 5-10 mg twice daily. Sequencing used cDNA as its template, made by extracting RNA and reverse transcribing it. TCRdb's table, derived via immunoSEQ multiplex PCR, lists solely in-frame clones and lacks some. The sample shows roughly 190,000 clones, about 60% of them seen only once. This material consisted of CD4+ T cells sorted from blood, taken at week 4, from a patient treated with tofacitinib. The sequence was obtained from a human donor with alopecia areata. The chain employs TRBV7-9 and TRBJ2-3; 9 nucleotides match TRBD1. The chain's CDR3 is CASSLRTLLGGQGSNTQYF. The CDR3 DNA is TGTGCCAGCAGCCTCCGAACGTTACTAGGGGGACAGGGATCGAATACGCAGTATTTT.